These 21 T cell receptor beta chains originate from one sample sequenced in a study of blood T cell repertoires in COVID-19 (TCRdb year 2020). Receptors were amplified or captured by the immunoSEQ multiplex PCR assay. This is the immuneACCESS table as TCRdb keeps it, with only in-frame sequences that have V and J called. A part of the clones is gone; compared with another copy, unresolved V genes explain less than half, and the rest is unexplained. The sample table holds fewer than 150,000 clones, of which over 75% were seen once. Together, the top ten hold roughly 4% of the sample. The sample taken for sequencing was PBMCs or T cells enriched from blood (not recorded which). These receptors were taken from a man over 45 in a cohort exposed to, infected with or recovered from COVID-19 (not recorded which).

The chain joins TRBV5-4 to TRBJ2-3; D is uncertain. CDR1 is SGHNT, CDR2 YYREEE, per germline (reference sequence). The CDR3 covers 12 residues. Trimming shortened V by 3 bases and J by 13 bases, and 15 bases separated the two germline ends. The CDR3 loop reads CASSYPTGPEYF. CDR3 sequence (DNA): TGTGCCAGCAGCTATCCGACTGGCCCGGAGTATTTT.

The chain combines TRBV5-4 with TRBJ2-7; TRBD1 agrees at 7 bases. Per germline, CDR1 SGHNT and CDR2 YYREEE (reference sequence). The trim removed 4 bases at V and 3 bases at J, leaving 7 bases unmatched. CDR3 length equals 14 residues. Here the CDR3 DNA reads TGTGCCAGCAGCCCGTCGGGACAGAGCTACGAGCAGTACTTC. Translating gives CASSPSGQSYEQYF.

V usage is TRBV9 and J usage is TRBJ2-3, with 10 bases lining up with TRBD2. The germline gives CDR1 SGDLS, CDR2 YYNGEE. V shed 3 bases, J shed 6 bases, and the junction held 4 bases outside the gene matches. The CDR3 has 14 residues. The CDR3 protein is CASSDSGRTDTQYF. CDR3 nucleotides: TGTGCCAGCAGCGATAGCGGGAGGACGGATACGCAGTATTTT.

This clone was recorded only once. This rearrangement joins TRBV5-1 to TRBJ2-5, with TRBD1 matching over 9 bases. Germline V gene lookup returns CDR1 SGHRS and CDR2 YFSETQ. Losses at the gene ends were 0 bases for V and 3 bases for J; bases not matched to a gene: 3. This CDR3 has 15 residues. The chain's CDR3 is CASSLVGQGKETQYF. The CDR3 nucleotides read TGCGCCAGCAGCTTGGTGGGACAGGGAAAAGAGACCCAGTACTTC. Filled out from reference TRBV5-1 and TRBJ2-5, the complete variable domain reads KAGVTQTPRYLIKTRGQQVTLSCSPISGHRSVSWYQQTPGQGLQFLFEYFSETQRNKGNFPGRFSGRQFSNSRSEMNVSTLELGDSALYLCASSLVGQGKETQYFGPGTRLLVL.

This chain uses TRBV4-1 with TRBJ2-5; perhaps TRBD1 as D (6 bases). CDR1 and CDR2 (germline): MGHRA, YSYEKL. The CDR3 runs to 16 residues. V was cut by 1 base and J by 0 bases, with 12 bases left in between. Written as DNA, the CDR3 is TGCGCCAGCAGCCAAGGGCCTGACAGGTACCAAGAGACCCAGTACTTC. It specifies CASSQGPDRYQETQYF.

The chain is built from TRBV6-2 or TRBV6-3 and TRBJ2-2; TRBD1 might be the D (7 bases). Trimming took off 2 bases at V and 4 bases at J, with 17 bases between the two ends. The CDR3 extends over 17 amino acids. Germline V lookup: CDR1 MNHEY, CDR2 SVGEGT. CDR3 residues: CASSYQAGGYGTGELFF. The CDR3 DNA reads TGTGCCAGCAGTTACCAAGCAGGGGGGTATGGCACCGGGGAGCTGTTTTTT.

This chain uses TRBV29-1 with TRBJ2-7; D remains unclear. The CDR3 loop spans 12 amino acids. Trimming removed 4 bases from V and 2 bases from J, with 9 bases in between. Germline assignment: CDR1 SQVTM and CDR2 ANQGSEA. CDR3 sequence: CSVGLDAYEQYF. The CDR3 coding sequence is TGCAGCGTTGGACTGGATGCCTACGAGCAGTACTTC.

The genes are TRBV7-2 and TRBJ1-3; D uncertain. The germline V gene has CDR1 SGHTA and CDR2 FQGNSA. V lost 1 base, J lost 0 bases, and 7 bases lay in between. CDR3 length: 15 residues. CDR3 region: CASSLGGNSGNTIYF. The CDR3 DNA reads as TGTGCCAGCAGCTTAGGAGGAAACTCTGGAAACACCATATATTTT.

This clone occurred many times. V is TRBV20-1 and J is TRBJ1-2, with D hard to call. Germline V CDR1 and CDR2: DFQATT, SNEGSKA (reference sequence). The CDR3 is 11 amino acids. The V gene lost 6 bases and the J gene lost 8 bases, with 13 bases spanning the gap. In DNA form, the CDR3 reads TGCAGTGCCCATCCGGGGAGCGGCTACACCTTC. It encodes CSAHPGSGYTF.

This CDR3 reads CASSQDRISGADTQYF. Written as DNA, the CDR3 is TGCGCCAGCAGCCAAGATCGGATTAGCGGGGCGGATACGCAGTATTTT. The chain is built from TRBV4-3 and TRBJ2-3, with 8 positions matching TRBD2. The CDR3 extends over 16 amino acids. Germline V gives CDR1 LGHNA, CDR2 YSLEER. The J segment lost 6 bases and the V segment lost 0 bases, leaving 8 bases of the junction unmatched.

In nucleotides, the CDR3 is TGTGCCAGCACAAACAGGGCCCCGTACGAGCAGTACTTC. Its translation: CASTNRAPYEQYF. This rearrangement joins TRBV6-5 to TRBJ2-7, with D maybe TRBD1 (6 bases). Deletions cut 7 bases from V and 4 bases from J, with 14 bases between. The CDR3 contains 13 residues. Germline CDR1 is MNHEY and CDR2 is SVGAGI.

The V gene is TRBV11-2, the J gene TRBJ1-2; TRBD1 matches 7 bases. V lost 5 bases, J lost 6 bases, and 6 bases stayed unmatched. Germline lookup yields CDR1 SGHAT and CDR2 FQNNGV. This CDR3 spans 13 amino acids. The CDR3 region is CASSGGQRDGYTF. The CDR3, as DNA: TGTGCCAGCAGCGGGGGACAGAGGGATGGCTACACCTTC.

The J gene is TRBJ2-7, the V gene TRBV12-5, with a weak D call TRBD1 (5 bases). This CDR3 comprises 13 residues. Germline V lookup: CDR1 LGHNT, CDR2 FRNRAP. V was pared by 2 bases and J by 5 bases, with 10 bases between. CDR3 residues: CASGLTGTHEQYF. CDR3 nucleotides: TGTGCTAGTGGTTTGACAGGCACCCACGAGCAGTACTTC.

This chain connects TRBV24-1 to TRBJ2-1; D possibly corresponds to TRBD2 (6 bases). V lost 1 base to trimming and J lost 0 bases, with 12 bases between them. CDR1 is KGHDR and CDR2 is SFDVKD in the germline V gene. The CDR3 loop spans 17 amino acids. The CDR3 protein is CATSDLEAGASYNEQFF. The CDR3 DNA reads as TGTGCCACCAGTGATTTAGAAGCGGGCGCCTCCTACAATGAGCAGTTCTTC.

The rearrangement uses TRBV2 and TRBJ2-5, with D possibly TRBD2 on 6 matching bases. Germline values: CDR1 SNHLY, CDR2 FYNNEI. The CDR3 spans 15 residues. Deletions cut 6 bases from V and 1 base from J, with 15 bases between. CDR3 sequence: CASRGGTALQETQYF. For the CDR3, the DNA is TGTGCCAGCAGAGGCGGGACTGCACTCCAAGAGACCCAGTACTTC.

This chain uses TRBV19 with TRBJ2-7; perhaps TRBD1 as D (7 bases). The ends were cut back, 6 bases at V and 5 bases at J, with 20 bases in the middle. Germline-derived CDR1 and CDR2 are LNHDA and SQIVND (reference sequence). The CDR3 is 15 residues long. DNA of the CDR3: TGTGCCAGTAGCCTCCTATACAGGGGACTCGACGAGCAGTACTTC. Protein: CASSLLYRGLDEQYF.

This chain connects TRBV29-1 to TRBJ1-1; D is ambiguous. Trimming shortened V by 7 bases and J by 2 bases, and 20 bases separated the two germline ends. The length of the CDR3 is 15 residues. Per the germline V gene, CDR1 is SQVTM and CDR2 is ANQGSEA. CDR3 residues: CSATAGAGINTEAFF. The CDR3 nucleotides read TGCAGCGCCACTGCGGGAGCGGGGATCAACACTGAAGCTTTCTTT.

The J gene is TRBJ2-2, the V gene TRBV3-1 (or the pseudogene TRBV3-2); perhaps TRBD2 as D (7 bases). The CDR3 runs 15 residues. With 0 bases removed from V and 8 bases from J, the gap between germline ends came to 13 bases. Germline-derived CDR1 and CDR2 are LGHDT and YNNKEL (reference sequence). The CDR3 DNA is TGTGCCAGCAGCCAAGAGGGCGGGGGCGTAGGGGAGCTGTTTTTT. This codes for CASSQEGGGVGELFF.

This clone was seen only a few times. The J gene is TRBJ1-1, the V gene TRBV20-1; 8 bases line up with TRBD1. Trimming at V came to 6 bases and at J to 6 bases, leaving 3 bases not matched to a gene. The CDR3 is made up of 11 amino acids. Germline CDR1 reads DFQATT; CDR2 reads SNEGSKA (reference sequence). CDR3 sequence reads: CSAQGAAEAFF. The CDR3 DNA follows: TGCAGTGCCCAGGGGGCGGCTGAAGCTTTCTTT.

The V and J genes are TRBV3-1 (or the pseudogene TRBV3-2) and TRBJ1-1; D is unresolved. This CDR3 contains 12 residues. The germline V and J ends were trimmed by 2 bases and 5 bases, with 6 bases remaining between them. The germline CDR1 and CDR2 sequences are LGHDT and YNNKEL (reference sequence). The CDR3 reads CASSQRGTEAFF. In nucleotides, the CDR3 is TGTGCCAGCAGCCAAAGAGGTACTGAAGCTTTCTTT.

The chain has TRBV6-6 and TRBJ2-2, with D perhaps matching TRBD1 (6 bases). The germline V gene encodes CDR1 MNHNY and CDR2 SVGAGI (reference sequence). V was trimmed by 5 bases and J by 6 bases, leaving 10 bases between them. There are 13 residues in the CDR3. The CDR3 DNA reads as TGTGCCAGCAGTCCAACAGGGTCCGGGGAGCTGTTTTTT. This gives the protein CASSPTGSGELFF.